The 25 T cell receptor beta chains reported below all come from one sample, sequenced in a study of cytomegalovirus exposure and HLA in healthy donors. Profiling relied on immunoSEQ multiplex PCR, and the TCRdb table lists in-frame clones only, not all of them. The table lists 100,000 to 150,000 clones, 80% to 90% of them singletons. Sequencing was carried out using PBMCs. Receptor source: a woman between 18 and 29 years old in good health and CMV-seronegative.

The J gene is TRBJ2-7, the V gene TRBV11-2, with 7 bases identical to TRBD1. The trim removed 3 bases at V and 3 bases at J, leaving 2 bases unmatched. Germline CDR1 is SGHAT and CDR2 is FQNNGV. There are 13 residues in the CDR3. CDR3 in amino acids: CASSFPGGYEQYF. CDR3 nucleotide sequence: TGTGCCAGCAGCTTCCCAGGGGGCTACGAGCAGTACTTC.

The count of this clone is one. The CDR3 loop is CASSLVPGTQETQYF. The DNA of the CDR3 is TGCGCCAGCAGCCTTGTACCGGGAACCCAAGAGACCCAGTACTTC. The gene calls are TRBV5-1 and TRBJ2-5, with TRBD2 as a possible D gene (5 bases). The germline gives CDR1 SGHRS, CDR2 YFSETQ. The V and J ends lost 4 bases and 1 base respectively, with 14 bases between them. This CDR3 is 15 amino acids long. Looking up the rest from reference TRBV5-1 and TRBJ2-5 gives the full variable domain: KAGVTQTPRYLIKTRGQQVTLSCSPISGHRSVSWYQQTPGQGLQFLFEYFSETQRNKGNFPGRFSGRQFSNSRSEMNVSTLELGDSALYLCASSLVPGTQETQYFGPGTRLLVL.

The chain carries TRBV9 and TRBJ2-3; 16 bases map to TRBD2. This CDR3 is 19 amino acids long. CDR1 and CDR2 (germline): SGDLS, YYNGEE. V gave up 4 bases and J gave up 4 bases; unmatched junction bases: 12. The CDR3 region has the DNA TGTGCCAGCAGCCTCGAACCGGGACTAGCGGGGGGGCCCCCAGATACGCAGTATTTT. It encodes CASSLEPGLAGGPPDTQYF.

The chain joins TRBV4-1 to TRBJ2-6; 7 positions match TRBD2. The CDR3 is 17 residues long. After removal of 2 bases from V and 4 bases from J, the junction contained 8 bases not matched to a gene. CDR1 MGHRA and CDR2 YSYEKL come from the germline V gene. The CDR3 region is CASSQPGTITGANVLTF. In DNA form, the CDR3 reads TGCGCCAGCAGCCAACCCGGGACTATCACCGGGGCCAACGTCCTGACTTTC.

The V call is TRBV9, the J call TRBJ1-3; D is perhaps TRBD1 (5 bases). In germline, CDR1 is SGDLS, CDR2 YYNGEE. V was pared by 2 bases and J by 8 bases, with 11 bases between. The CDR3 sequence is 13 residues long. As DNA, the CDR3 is TGTGCCAGCAGCGTCGGACAAACGGACACCATATATTTT. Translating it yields CASSVGQTDTIYF.

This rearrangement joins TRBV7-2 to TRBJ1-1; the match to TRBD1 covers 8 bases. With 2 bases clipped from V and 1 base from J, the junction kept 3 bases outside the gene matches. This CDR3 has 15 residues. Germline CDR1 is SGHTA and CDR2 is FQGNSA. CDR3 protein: CASSLTQGANTEAFF. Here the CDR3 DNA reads TGTGCCAGCAGCTTAACCCAGGGGGCGAACACTGAAGCTTTCTTT.

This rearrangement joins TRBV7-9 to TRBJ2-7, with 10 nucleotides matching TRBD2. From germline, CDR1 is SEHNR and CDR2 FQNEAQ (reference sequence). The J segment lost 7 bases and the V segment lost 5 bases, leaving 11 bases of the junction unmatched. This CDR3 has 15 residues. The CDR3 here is CASSHPASGSREQYF. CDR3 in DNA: TGTGCCAGCAGCCACCCCGCTAGCGGGAGTAGAGAGCAGTACTTC. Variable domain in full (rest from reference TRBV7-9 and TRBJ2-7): DTGVSQNPRHKITKRGQNVTFRCDPISEHNRLYWYRQTLGQGPEFLTYFQNEAQLEKSRLLSDRFSAERPKGSFSTLEIQRTEQGDSAMYLCASSHPASGSREQYFGPGTRLTVT.

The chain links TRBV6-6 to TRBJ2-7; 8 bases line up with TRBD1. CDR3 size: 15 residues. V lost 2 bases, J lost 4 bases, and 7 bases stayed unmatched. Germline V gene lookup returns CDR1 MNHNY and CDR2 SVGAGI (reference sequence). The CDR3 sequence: CASSYPGQALYEQYF. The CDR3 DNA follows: TGTGCCAGCAGTTACCCGGGACAGGCGCTTTACGAGCAGTACTTC.

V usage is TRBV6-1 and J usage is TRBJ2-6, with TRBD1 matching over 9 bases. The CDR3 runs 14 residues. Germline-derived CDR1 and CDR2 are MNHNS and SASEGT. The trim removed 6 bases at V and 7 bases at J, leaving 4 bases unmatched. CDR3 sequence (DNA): TGTGCCAGCAGAGGACAGGGGTTTGCCAACGTCCTGACTTTC. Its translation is CASRGQGFANVLTF.

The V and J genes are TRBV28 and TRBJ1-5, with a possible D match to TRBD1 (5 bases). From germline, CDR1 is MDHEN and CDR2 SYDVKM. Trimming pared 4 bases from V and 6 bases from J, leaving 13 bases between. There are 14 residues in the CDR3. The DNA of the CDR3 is TGTGCCAGCAGTTCCCCGGGACTCTTTCAGCCCCAGCATTTT. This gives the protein CASSSPGLFQPQHF. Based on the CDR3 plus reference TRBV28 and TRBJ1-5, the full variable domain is DVKVTQSSRYLVKRTGEKVFLECVQDMDHENMFWYRQDPGLGLRLIYFSYDVKMKEKGDIPEGYSVSREKKERFSLILESASTNQTSMYLCASSSPGLFQPQHFGDGTRLSIL.

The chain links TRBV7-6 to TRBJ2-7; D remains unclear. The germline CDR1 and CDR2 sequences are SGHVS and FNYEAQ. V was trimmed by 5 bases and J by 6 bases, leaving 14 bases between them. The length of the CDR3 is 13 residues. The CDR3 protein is CASSPGTAGEQYF. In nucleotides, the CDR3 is TGTGCCAGCAGCCCAGGAACCGCAGGCGAGCAGTACTTC.

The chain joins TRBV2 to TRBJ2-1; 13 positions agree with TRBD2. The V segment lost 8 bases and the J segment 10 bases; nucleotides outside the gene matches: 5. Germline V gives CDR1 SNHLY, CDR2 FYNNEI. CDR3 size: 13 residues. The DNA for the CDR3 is TGTGCCAGCGGACTAGCGGGAGTCCCCGAGCAGTTCTTC. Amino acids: CASGLAGVPEQFF.

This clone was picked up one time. As DNA, the CDR3 is TGTGCCAGCAGCCCAGGACAGGGTTTAGCAGATACGCAGTATTTT. Translated, it gives CASSPGQGLADTQYF. This chain connects TRBV9 to TRBJ2-3; 8 bases are a match to TRBD1. The CDR3 has 15 residues. CDR1 and CDR2 from the germline V gene are SGDLS and YYNGEE. V trimming: 4 bases; J trimming: 4 bases; junction bases outside the gene matches: 8.

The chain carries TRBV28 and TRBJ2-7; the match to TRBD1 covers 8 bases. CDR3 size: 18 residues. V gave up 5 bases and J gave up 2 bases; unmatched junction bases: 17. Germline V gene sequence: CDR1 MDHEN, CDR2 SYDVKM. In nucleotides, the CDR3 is TGTGCCAGCAGTCACAGGGGGACGGGCTTTTCCGCGCCCTACGAGCAGTACTTC. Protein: CASSHRGTGFSAPYEQYF.

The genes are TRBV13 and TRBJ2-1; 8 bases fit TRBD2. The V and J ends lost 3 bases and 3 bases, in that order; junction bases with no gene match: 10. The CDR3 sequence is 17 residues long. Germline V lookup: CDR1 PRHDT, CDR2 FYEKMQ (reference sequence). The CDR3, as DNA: TGTGCCAGCAGCTTTTCTACGGGAGGGCCGGTCTACAATGAGCAGTTCTTC. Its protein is CASSFSTGGPVYNEQFF.

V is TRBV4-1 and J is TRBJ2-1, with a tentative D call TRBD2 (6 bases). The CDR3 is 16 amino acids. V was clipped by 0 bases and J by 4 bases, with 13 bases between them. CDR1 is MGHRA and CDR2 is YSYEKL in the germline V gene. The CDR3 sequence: CASSQERRGKYNEQFF. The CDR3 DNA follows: TGCGCCAGCAGCCAAGAACGGCGGGGCAAGTACAATGAGCAGTTCTTC.

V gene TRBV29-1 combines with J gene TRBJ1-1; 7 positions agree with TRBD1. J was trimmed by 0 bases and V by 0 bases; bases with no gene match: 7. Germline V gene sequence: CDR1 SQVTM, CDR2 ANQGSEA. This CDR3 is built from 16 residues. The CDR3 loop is CSVEDKGDRVNTEAFF. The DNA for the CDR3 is TGCAGCGTTGAAGATAAAGGAGACAGGGTGAACACTGAAGCTTTCTTT.

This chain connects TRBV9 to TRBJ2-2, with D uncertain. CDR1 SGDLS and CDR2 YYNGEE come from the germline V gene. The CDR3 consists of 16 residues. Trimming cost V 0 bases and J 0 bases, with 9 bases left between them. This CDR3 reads CASSVGQSANTGELFF. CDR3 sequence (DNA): TGTGCCAGCAGCGTAGGGCAGTCCGCGAACACCGGGGAGCTGTTTTTT.

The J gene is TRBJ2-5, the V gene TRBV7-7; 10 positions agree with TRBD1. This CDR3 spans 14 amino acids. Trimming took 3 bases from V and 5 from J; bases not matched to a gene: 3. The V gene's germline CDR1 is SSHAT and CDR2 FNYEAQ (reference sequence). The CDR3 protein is CASSLTGGSETQYF. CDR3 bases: TGTGCCAGCAGCTTGACAGGGGGCTCGGAGACCCAGTACTTC.

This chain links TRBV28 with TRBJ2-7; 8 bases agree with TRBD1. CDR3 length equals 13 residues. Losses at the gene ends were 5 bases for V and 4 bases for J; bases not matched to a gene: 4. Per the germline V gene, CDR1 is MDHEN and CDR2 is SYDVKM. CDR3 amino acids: CASSQRTGYEQYF. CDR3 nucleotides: TGTGCCAGCAGTCAAAGGACAGGGTACGAGCAGTACTTC.

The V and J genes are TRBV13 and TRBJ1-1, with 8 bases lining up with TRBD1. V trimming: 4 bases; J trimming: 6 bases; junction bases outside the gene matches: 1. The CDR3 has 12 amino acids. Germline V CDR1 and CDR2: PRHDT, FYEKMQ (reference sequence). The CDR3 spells CASSWTGSEAFF. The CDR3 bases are TGTGCCAGCAGCTGGACAGGGTCTGAAGCTTTCTTT.

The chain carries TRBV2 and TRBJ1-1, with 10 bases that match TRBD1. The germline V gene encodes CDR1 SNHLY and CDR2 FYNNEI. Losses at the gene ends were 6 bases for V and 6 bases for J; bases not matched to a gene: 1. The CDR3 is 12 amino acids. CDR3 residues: CASSGTGAEAFF. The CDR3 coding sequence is TGTGCCAGCAGCGGGACAGGGGCTGAAGCTTTCTTT.

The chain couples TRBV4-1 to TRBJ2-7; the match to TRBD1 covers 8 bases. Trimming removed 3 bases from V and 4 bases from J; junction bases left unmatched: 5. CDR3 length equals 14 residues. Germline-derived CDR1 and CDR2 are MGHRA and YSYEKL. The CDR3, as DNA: TGCGCCAGCAGCCAGGCAGGGGGCGAGTACGAGCAGTACTTC. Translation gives CASSQAGGEYEQYF.

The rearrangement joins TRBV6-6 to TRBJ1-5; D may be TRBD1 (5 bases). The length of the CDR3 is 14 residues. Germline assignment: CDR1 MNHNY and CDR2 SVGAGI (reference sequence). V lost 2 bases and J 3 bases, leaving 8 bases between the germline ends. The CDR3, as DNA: TGTGCCAGCAGTTACGCGGGGGTCAATCAGCCCCAGCATTTT. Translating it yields CASSYAGVNQPQHF.

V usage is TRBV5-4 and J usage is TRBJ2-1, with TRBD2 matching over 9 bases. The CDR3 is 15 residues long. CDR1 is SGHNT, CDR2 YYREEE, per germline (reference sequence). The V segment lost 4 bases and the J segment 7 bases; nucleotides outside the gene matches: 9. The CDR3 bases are TGTGCCAGCAGCCCACCTAGCGGGACTGCGAATGAGCAGTTCTTC. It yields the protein CASSPPSGTANEQFF.